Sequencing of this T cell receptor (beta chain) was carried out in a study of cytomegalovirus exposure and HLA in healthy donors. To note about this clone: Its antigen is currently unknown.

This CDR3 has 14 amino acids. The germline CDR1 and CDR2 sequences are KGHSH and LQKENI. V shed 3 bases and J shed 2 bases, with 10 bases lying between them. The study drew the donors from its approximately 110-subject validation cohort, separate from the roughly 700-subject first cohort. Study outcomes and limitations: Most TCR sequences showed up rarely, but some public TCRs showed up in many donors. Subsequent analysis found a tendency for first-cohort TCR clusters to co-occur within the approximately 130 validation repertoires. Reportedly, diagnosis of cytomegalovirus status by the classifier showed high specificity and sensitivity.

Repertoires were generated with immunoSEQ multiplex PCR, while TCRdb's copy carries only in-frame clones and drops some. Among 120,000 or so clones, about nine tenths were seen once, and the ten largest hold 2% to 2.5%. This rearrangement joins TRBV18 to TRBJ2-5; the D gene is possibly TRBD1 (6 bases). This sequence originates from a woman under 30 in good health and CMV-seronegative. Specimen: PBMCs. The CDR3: CASSPSGTQETQYF. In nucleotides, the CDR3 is TGTGCCAGCTCACCGTCTGGGACACAAGAGACCCAGTACTTC. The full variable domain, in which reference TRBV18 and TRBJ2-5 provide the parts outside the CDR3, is NAGVMQNPRHLVRRRGQEARLRCSPMKGHSHVYWYRQLPEEGLKFMVYLQKENIIDESGMPKERFSAEFPKEGPSILRIQQVVRGDSAAYFCASSPSGTQETQYFGPGTRLLVL.